The present TCR beta chain was sequenced within a study of T cells after yellow fever vaccination. Notes on this clonotype: Its cognate antigen is unknown.

TCRdb reprocessed the 5' RACE reads via MiXCR and lists one record per CDR3 protein. The sample lists approximately 580,000 distinct CDR3 sequences; roughly 17% were seen once. Looked up from germline, CDR1 is MNHNS and CDR2 is SASEGT. J gave up 4 bases and V 5 bases, and 7 bases lay outside the gene matches. The CDR3 has 15 residues. Study findings and constraints: Clones from primary vaccination mostly reappeared after the booster (about 97% CD4, about 85% CD8). The appearance of a small share of clonotypes in both CD4 and CD8 compartments was observed.

The receptor's source is a man between 18 and 29 years old who received the YFV17D yellow fever vaccine. The gene calls are TRBV6-1 and TRBJ2-3, with TRBD1 matching over 9 bases. The sample in question was PBMCs, obtained about 5 days after the first yellow fever vaccination. CDR3 residues: CASSPGQGTPDTQYF. The CDR3 nucleotides are TGTGCCAGCAGTCCCGGACAGGGGACACCAGATACGCAGTATTTT.